This record concerns one T cell receptor beta chain sequence. V lost 0 bases and J lost 5, with 15 bases in between. Germline V CDR1 and CDR2: SGHRS, YFSETQ. The CDR3 has 15 residues. This sample was taken from a study of blood T cell repertoires in COVID-19. Study context: The United States, Italy and Spain supplied acute and convalescent COVID-19 samples.

As originally analysed: Reference gene primers were amplified, and this amplification served to estimate nucleated cell counts. Generated by immunoSEQ multiplex PCR, the TCRdb table keeps only in-frame clones and is missing some. The V and J calls and the clone size are those of that table, but D and trimming were determined from the DNA. Among 170,000 or so clones listed, nearly 90% were seen once. The TCR sequence derives from a young man who had recovered from COVID-19. The sequenced material came from peripheral blood. The rearrangement joins TRBV5-1 to TRBJ2-7; possible D gene TRBD1, 6 bases. The CDR3, as DNA: TGCGCCAGCAGCTTGGGGGACACCCCCTCGAACGAGCAGTACTTC. Amino acids: CASSLGDTPSNEQYF. Drawing the rest from reference TRBV5-1 and TRBJ2-7, the complete variable domain is KAGVTQTPRYLIKTRGQQVTLSCSPISGHRSVSWYQQTPGQGLQFLFEYFSETQRNKGNFPGRFSGRQFSNSRSEMNVSTLELGDSALYLCASSLGDTPSNEQYFGPGTRLTVT.